These 24 T cell receptor beta chains were sequenced from one sample in a study of tumor-infiltrating lymphocytes in primary liver carcinoma. TCR beta cDNA was reverse-transcribed from 400 to 500 ng of total RNA. The reaction used a constant-region primer and ProtoScript II reverse transcriptase. Libraries for TCR beta were built through three nested multiplex PCR rounds, which together made up a slightly modified ARM-PCR procedure. It was with TRBV1-TRBV30 forward primers and a C-beta reverse primer that the first two PCR rounds were run, at about 10 cycles each. TCRdb recomputed calls from the multiplex PCR reads with MiXCR, one row per CDR3 protein. Among 310,000 or so distinct CDR3 sequences listed, 65% were seen once. The authors took blood RNA from unsorted whole blood and also extracted germline DNA. Sequences were obtained from peripheral blood. These receptor sequences come from a man between 35 and 55 years old with primary liver carcinoma and hepatitis B virus infection.

With regard to this clonotype: A much larger clone lies one base from this, so it may be a read error. The chain has TRBV5-1 and TRBJ1-2; tentative D call: TRBD1 (5 bases). The V end was cut by 1 base, the J end by 4 bases, with 11 bases between. The germline CDR1 and CDR2 sequences are SGHRS and YFSETQ. This CDR3 contains 14 residues. This chain's CDR3 is CASSLSDSPYGYTF. CDR3 DNA: TGCGCCAGCAGCTTGAGCGACAGCCCCTATGGCTACACCTTC.

This clonotype was detected ten times or more. This sequence joins TRBV4-2 and TRBJ2-3; D ambiguous. The germline V gene encodes CDR1 LGHNA and CDR2 YNFKEQ. This CDR3 region has 11 residues. The V end was cut by 4 bases, the J end by 6 bases, with 5 bases between. CDR3 protein: CASSLHDTQYF. The CDR3 region has the DNA TGTGCCAGCAGCCTACACGATACGCAGTATTTT.

The chain uses TRBV10-3 and TRBJ2-7; no clear D. The CDR3 runs 14 residues. CDR1 and CDR2 from the germline V gene are ENHRY and SYGVKD. V was pared by 8 bases and J by 0 bases, with 14 bases between. The CDR3 reads CAIGAQQSSYEQYF. CDR3 in DNA: TGTGCCATCGGTGCACAGCAATCCTCCTACGAGCAGTACTTC.

As concerns this clonotype: One end of the junction varies from germline; a read error may be responsible. The CDR3 nucleotides read TGTGCCAGCAGCCCCCTCGGGACAATCTATGGCTACACCTTT. Translated: CASSPLGTIYGYTF. V gene TRBV11-2 combines with J gene TRBJ1-2; possible D gene TRBD1, 6 bases. The CDR3 has 14 amino acids. CDR1 and CDR2 (germline): SGHAT, FQNNGV.

The chain uses TRBV11-2 and TRBJ2-2; D might be TRBD2 (7 bases). Trimming cost V 3 bases and J 16 bases, with 24 bases left between them. Germline CDR1 SGHAT, CDR2 FQNNGV. The CDR3 length is 15 residues. The CDR3 DNA is TGTGCCAGCAGCTTTTTACCTGCGAACACCGGGGGGCCGTTTTTT. Encoded protein: CASSFLPANTGGPFF.

A note on this clonotype: One junction end does not reproduce the germline sequence, and a read error may be involved. This sequence joins TRBV6-2 or TRBV6-3 and TRBJ1-1, with 10 positions matching TRBD1. Germline values: CDR1 MNHEY, CDR2 SVGEGT. The CDR3 runs to 14 residues. CDR3 in amino acids: CASTRTGGNTEDFF. CDR3 nucleotide sequence: TGTGCCAGCACCCGGACAGGGGGGAACACTGAAGATTTCTTT.

This clonotype was recorded at least ten times. The chain recombines TRBV14 with TRBJ2-7; D is unresolved. Germline-derived CDR1 and CDR2 are SGHDN and FVKESK. This CDR3 is 13 amino acids long. V lost 0 bases and J lost 4, with 7 bases in between. The CDR3 is CASSQDAVYEQYF. The DNA of the CDR3 is TGTGCCAGCAGCCAAGATGCTGTTTACGAGCAGTACTTC. Using reference TRBV14 and TRBJ2-7 for the parts outside the CDR3, the full variable domain is EAGVTQFPSHSVIEKGQTVTLRCDPISGHDNLYWYRRVMGKEIKFLLHFVKESKQDESGMPNNRFLAERTGGTYSTLKVQPAELEDSGVYFCASSQDAVYEQYFGPGTRLTVT.

Note on this clonotype: The final CDR3 position lacks the conserved phenylalanine or tryptophan, pointing to a likely read error. V gene TRBV24-1 combines with J gene TRBJ2-1, with 7 nucleotides matching TRBD2. CDR3 length: 13 amino acids. The V segment lost 0 bases and the J segment 10 bases; nucleotides outside the gene matches: 2. CDR1 and CDR2 from the germline V gene are KGHDR and SFDVKD. Here the CDR3 reads CATSDLGLEEQFL. In DNA, the CDR3 is TGTGCCACCAGTGATTTGGGACTAGAAGAGCAGTTCCTC.

In its sample, this clonotype was seen once. This may come from a read error, since a much larger clone is one base off. The rearrangement uses TRBV6-5 and TRBJ1-1; TRBD1 is a possible D gene (5 bases). Germline CDR1 is MNHEY and CDR2 is SVGAGI. The CDR3 is 15 amino acids. The CDR3 spells CASSYTGLQNTETFF. CDR3 nucleotide sequence: TGTGCCAGCAGTTACACGGGACTCCAGAACACTGAAACTTTCTTT.

This chain joins TRBV7-9 and TRBJ2-7; no reliable D call. The length of the CDR3 is 14 residues. Germline CDR1 and CDR2: SEHNR and FQNEAQ (reference sequence). Trimming left V 1 base short and J 3 bases short, with 10 bases between. The CDR3 DNA is TGTGCCAGCAGCTTAGGGACGGCTAACTACGAGCAGTACTTC. It encodes CASSLGTANYEQYF.

The chain is built from TRBV28 and TRBJ2-7; D might be TRBD1 (6 bases). The germline V and J ends were trimmed by 6 bases and 3 bases, with 15 bases remaining between them. Looked up from germline, CDR1 is MDHEN and CDR2 is SYDVKM. CDR3 length: 14 residues. The CDR3 sequence: CASRPDRFSYEQYF. The CDR3 nucleotides read TGTGCCAGCAGACCGGACAGATTTAGCTACGAGCAGTACTTC.

As for this clonotype: The junction does not match germline at one end; this may be a read error. The chain links TRBV11-2 to TRBJ1-1; D remains ambiguous. The CDR3 extends over 12 amino acids. Germline V CDR1 and CDR2: SGHAT, FQNNGV. CDR3 in amino acids: CASSSYQKEALF. CDR3 DNA sequence: TGTGCCAGCAGCTCATACCAAAAGGAGGCTTTATTT.

The chain joins TRBV11-2 to TRBJ2-7; D not certain. The germline V gene has CDR1 SGHAT and CDR2 FQNNGV. The CDR3 sequence is 12 residues long. V was trimmed by 4 bases and J by 5 bases, leaving 9 bases between them. The CDR3 region has the DNA TGTGCCAGCAGCTCAGGCCTGGACGAGCAGTACTTC. This encodes CASSSGLDEQYF. Full variable domain (outside the CDR3, taken from reference TRBV11-2 and TRBJ2-7): EAGVAQSPRYKIIEKRQSVAFWCNPISGHATLYWYQQILGQGPKLLIQFQNNGVVDDSQLPKDRFSAERLKGVDSTLKIQPAKLEDSAVYLCASSSGLDEQYFGPGTRLTVT.

Remarks on this clonotype: The junction does not match germline at one end; this may be a read error. V is TRBV6-2 or TRBV6-3 and J is TRBJ2-3; no clear D gene. CDR3 size: 14 residues. Germline CDR1 MNHEY, CDR2 SVGEGT. In nucleotides, the CDR3 is TGTGCTAGCAGGTTAGATAACTACACAGATACGCAGTACTTT. Translated: CASRLDNYTDTQYF.

This clonotype occurred a few times. The rearrangement links TRBV12-3 or TRBV12-4 to TRBJ1-2; D not certain. V shed 3 bases and J shed 5 bases, with 16 bases lying between them. The CDR3 loop spans 15 amino acids. The CDR3 protein is CASSFFEVWRYGYTF. For the CDR3, the DNA is TGTGCCAGCAGTTTTTTTGAAGTTTGGAGGTATGGCTACACCTTC.

This clonotype appeared many times. The chain joins TRBV18 to TRBJ1-5, with D uncertain. CDR1 and CDR2 (germline): KGHSH, LQKENI. V lost 2 bases and J lost 8, with 10 bases in between. This CDR3 is built from 13 residues. The CDR3 spells CASSPLPGKPQHF. The DNA of the CDR3 is TGTGCCAGCTCACCATTGCCAGGCAAGCCCCAGCATTTT.

About this clonotype: With a much larger clone just one base away, this may be a read error. V gene TRBV4-2 combines with J gene TRBJ1-6; no clear D. This CDR3 spans 15 amino acids. Germline V gene lookup returns CDR1 LGHNA and CDR2 YNFKEQ. Trimming took off 6 bases at V and 8 bases at J, with 17 bases between the two ends. The CDR3 bases are TGTGCCAGCAGGCTTTATTCCAACCAATATTCACCCCTCCACTTT. Its translation: CASRLYSNQYSPLHF.

This clonotype is a singleton in its sample. The chain combines TRBV12-3 or TRBV12-4 with TRBJ2-7; D call uncertain. Trimming took 7 bases from V and 6 from J, leaving 22 bases between them. This CDR3 contains 15 residues. CDR3 bases: TGTGCCAGCACCCCACCCGAGGTACCCATACGCGAGCAGTACTTC. This gives the protein CASTPPEVPIREQYF.

The rearrangement joins TRBV6-7 to TRBJ2-5; 13 nucleotides line up with TRBD2. TRBV6-7 is flagged as an ORF with uncertain function. This CDR3 spans 16 amino acids. The J segment lost 4 bases and the V segment lost 5 bases, leaving 7 bases of the junction unmatched. The CDR3 region is CASSHGLAGVLETQYF. The CDR3 DNA sequence: TGTGCCAGCAGTCACGGACTAGCGGGAGTCCTAGAGACCCAGTACTTC.

This clonotype was counted ten times or more. The genes are TRBV4-1 and TRBJ2-7, with 8 bases lining up with TRBD2. The germline V gene has CDR1 MGHRA and CDR2 YSYEKL. This CDR3 is built from 17 residues. V shed 1 base, J shed 0 bases, and the junction held 8 bases outside the gene matches. CDR3 in amino acids: CASSQVDGLAYSYEQYF. As DNA, the CDR3 is TGCGCCAGCAGCCAAGTGGACGGACTAGCTTACTCCTACGAGCAGTACTTC.

This clonotype was counted many times. The V gene is TRBV4-2, the J gene TRBJ2-1, with no clear D. The CDR3 covers 18 residues. Germline V gives CDR1 LGHNA, CDR2 YNFKEQ. Trimming took 0 bases from V and 0 from J, leaving 15 bases between them. This CDR3 reads CASSQEFVGGDSYNEQFF. CDR3 DNA: TGTGCCAGCAGCCAAGAATTCGTAGGTGGTGACTCCTACAATGAGCAGTTCTTC.

With regard to this clonotype: This likely comes from a read error, as the CDR3 has no conserved phenylalanine or tryptophan at its end. The limits of the CDR3 on the DNA are not certain, so only TCRdb's listed CDR3 is given. CDR3 sequence reads: CASSGTSGSYSELFL. The chain combines TRBV11-2 with TRBJ2-1; the D call in the table, TRBD2, was not verified against the DNA. Termini included, the CDR3 measures 15 amino acids. The germline CDR1 and CDR2 sequences are SGHAT and FQNNGV.

With respect to this clonotype: A much larger clone differs by one base, so this may be a read error. The chain couples TRBV4-2 to TRBJ2-7, with TRBD2 as a possible D gene (5 bases). CDR1 is LGHNA and CDR2 is YNFKEQ in the germline V gene. The CDR3 is 13 residues long. The V end lost 3 bases, the J end lost 7 bases, and 13 bases lay between the germline ends. CDR3 residues: CASSQAWESEQYF. The CDR3 DNA reads as TGTGCCAGCAGCCAGGCTTGGGAGAGTGAGCAGTACTTC.

This chain uses TRBV7-9 with TRBJ1-1; D call uncertain. Trimming removed 1 base from V and 5 bases from J, with 5 bases in between. This CDR3 contains 12 residues. The germline V gene encodes CDR1 SEHNR and CDR2 FQNEAQ (reference sequence). This chain's CDR3 is CASSLDWTEAFF. The CDR3 coding sequence is TGTGCCAGCAGCTTAGATTGGACTGAAGCTTTCTTT.